This TCR beta chain appears in the sequencing data of a study of CD4+ T cells in melanoma. As concerns this clone: Its specificity is not known.

Germline CDR1 and CDR2: SEHNR and FQNEAQ (reference sequence). V lost 1 base and J 15 bases, leaving 19 bases between the germline ends. This CDR3 spans 15 amino acids. Only in-frame clones appear in the TCRdb table, and some are missing; sequencing was by immunoSEQ multiplex PCR. The sample carries more than 90,000 clones, around 93% recorded once. Whole-study results and caveats: Neoantigen-specific CD4+ T cells in melanoma reportedly had diverse differentiation states. A reported correlation linked neoantigen-specific CD4+ T cells to CD8+, macrophage and B cell function.

The sequenced sample was peripheral blood. This chain links TRBV7-9 with TRBJ1-6, with no clear D. The receptor's source is a human donor with melanoma. CDR3 sequence reads: CASSLDTLNLNSLHF. The CDR3 region has the DNA TGTGCCAGCAGCTTAGATACTTTAAACCTGAACAGCCTCCACTTT. Full variable domain (rest looked up from reference TRBV7-9 and TRBJ1-6): DTGVSQNPRHKITKRGQNVTFRCDPISEHNRLYWYRQTLGQGPEFLTYFQNEAQLEKSRLLSDRFSAERPKGSFSTLEIQRTEQGDSAMYLCASSLDTLNLNSLHFGNGTRLTVT.